The rows below give T cell receptor beta chains drawn from one sample of a study of CD8 T cells in ankylosing spondylitis. TCRdb reprocessed the 5' RACE reads via MiXCR and lists one record per CDR3 protein. The sample carries roughly 170,000 distinct CDR3 sequences, 9.8% recorded once. The sequenced sample was blood, either unsorted or a sorted T cell fraction (not recorded which). These receptors came from a female donor with ankylosing spondylitis or in good health (not recorded which). CDR3s include the opening cysteine and the closing phenylalanine or tryptophan. The D gene is left open where the match is weak. Clone size is shown for a subset of rows, as once, few, many or a class of expanded clone.

TRBJ2-1	.	TRBV4-3	few	TGCGCCAGCAGCCAAGCAGGAGGAGGCTCCTACAATGAGCAGTTCTTC	CASSQAGGGSYNEQFF
TRBJ2-1	TRBD2	TRBV9	few	TGTGCCAGCAGCGTAGTCGGGACTAGCCCCCATGAGCAGTTCTTC	CASSVVGTSPHEQFF
TRBJ2-4	.	TRBV4-2	.	TGTGCCAGCAGCCAAGCAAGCGAGGTAGGGACCAAAAACATTCAGTACTTC	CASSQASEVGTKNIQYF
TRBJ2-7	.	TRBV29-1	many	TGCAGCGTTGAAGGAGAGTCCTACGAGCAGTACTTC	CSVEGESYEQYF
TRBJ2-3	.	TRBV11-2	many	TGTGCCAGCAGCCGAGGGACCCAATCGAACACAGATACGCAGTATTTT	CASSRGTQSNTDTQYF
TRBJ1-2	.	TRBV28	few	TGTGCCACCACCCCTGGGCCGAGCTATGGCTACACCTTC	CATTPGPSYGYTF
TRBJ1-2	.	TRBV12-3/TRBV12-4	few	TGTGCCATCCGGGGGGGGGCGGAAAACTATGGCTACACCTTC	CAIRGGAENYGYTF
TRBJ2-7	.	TRBV6-6	few	TGTGCCAGCAGCCCCTCGGGGAACTACGAGCAGTACTTC	CASSPSGNYEQYF
TRBJ2-1	.	TRBV15	.	TGTGCCACCAGCAGATTCCGGTTGGAGGGGGATGAGCAGTTCTTC	CATSRFRLEGDEQFF
TRBJ2-2	.	TRBV5-4	few	TGTGCCAGCAGCTTGATTCGTATTGGGGGCCGGTCGGGGGAGCTGTTTTTT	CASSLIRIGGRSGELFF
TRBJ2-2	.	TRBV2	few	TGTGCCAGCAGTGAAGGAGGGGAGCTGTTTTTT	CASSEGGELFF
TRBJ2-7	.	TRBV7-9	many	TGTGCCAGCAGCTCTGGACAGTCCTACGAGCAGTACTTC	CASSSGQSYEQYF
TRBJ2-1	.	TRBV29-1	many	TGCAGCGTTGAAGGGGGTTGGGATAGCCTCTCCTACAATGAGCAGTTCTTC	CSVEGGWDSLSYNEQFF
TRBJ2-3	TRBD2	TRBV12-3/TRBV12-4	many	TGTGCCAGCACCCCTCTAGCGGGAGTAGGGGATACGCAGTATTTT	CASTPLAGVGDTQYF
TRBJ2-7	.	TRBV12-3/TRBV12-4	.	TGTGCCAGCAGCCCCGAGGGGGGGCCTCCATACGAGCAGTACTTC	CASSPEGGPPYEQYF
TRBJ2-1	.	TRBV13	few	TGTGCCAGCAGCGGTCCGACTAGTCGCAATGAGCAGTTCTTC	CASSGPTSRNEQFF
TRBJ2-1	.	TRBV7-2	.	TGTGCCAGCAGCTCCCTGAGACGTAGCTCCTACAATGAGCAGTTCTTC	CASSSLRRSSYNEQFF
TRBJ2-2	.	TRBV5-1	many	TGCGCCAGCAGCTACTTTGACACCGGGGAGCTGTTTTTT	CASSYFDTGELFF
TRBJ2-3	.	TRBV2	.	TGTGCCAGCAGTGACCAGCCTTTCACAGATACGCAGTATTTT	CASSDQPFTDTQYF
TRBJ1-2	.	TRBV4-3	few	TGCGCCAGCAGCCAAGATATTGAGACAGGATTATATGGCTACACCTTC	CASSQDIETGLYGYTF
TRBJ2-1	TRBD2	TRBV7-2	many	TGTGCCAGCAGCTTCCCTAGCGGGAGGAGCTCCTACAATGAGCAGTTCTTC	CASSFPSGRSSYNEQFF
TRBJ2-1	TRBD2	TRBV7-8	many	TGTGCCAGCAGCCCTTCGACTAGCGGGCGGGATGAGCAGTTCTTC	CASSPSTSGRDEQFF
TRBJ2-7	TRBD2	TRBV27	few	TGTGCCAGCAGTTTCTCCCCCCGGGGGGGCGAGCAGTACTTC	CASSFSPRGGEQYF
TRBJ1-6	.	TRBV27	.	TGTGCCAGCAGTTTGTGGGGTTCACCCCTCCACTTT	CASSLWGSPLHF
TRBJ1-1	.	TRBV6-5	few	TGTGCCAGCAGTTACTCGACCGACGCTGAAGCTTTCTTT	CASSYSTDAEAFF
TRBJ2-1	TRBD2	TRBV5-1	many	TGCGCCAGCAAATTTAAAACTAGCGACTACAATGAGCAGTTCTTC	CASKFKTSDYNEQFF
TRBJ2-1	TRBD2	TRBV15	.	TGTGCCACCAGCAGAGATCGGGACGGGAGGGCCATCAATGAGCAGTTCTTC	CATSRDRDGRAINEQFF
TRBJ2-7	.	TRBV15	many	TGTGCCACCAGCTCAAACTCCTACGAGCAGTACTTC	CATSSNSYEQYF
TRBJ2-7	TRBD2	TRBV4-2	many	TGTGCCAGCAGCCAAGAGCCAGCGGGAGGGTCCTACGAGCAGTACTTC	CASSQEPAGGSYEQYF
TRBJ2-1	.	TRBV27	few	TGTGCCAGCAGTTTATCGATGGAGAATGAGCAGTTCTTC	CASSLSMENEQFF
TRBJ2-2	TRBD1	TRBV7-9	few	TGTGCCAGCAGCGTCCGACAGGGCTTTAACACCGGGGAGCTGTTTTTT	CASSVRQGFNTGELFF
TRBJ1-2	TRBD1	TRBV27	.	TGTGCCAGCAGTTCGACAGGGGGCGGCTATGGCTACACCTTC	CASSSTGGGYGYTF